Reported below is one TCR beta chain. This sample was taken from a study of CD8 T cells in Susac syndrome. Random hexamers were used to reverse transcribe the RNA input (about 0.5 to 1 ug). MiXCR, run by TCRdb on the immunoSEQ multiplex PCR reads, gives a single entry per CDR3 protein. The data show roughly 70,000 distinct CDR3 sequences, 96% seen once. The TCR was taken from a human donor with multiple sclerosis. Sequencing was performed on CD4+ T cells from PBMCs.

CDR3 nucleotide sequence: TGCGCCAGTAGCAGGGTCTACGAGCAGTACTTC. It codes for CASSRVYEQYF. This chain connects TRBV10-2 to TRBJ2-7; D is possibly TRBD1 (5 bases). There are 11 residues in the CDR3. CDR1 WSHSY and CDR2 SAAADI come from the germline V gene. V dropped 9 bases and J dropped 3 bases, with 9 bases sitting between them.